The T cell receptor (beta chain) under discussion was sequenced for a study of glioma-infiltrating T cells. About the research overall: Presurgical dexamethasone in glioma patients lasted six or fewer days.

The CDR3 length is 16 residues. CDR1 and CDR2 (germline): LGHNA, YSLEER. The V and J ends lost 0 bases and 2 bases, in that order; junction bases with no gene match: 2. This clonotype was counted many times. Amplification of TCR alpha and beta CDR3 regions from RNA used iRepertoire nested multiplex PCR. TCRdb itself ran the multiplex PCR reads through MiXCR, one entry per CDR3 protein. The sample has about 410,000 distinct CDR3 sequences; roughly two fifths are singletons. The chain is built from TRBV4-3 and TRBJ2-7; 12 nucleotides align to TRBD2. This TCR came from a human donor with low-grade glioma or glioblastoma, undergoing nonglioma brain surgery, or in good health (not recorded which). Sequenced material: glioma tissue, nonneoplastic brain tissue, or PBMCs (not recorded which). The CDR3 loop is CASSQDRLAGAYEQYF. CDR3 nucleotide sequence: TGCGCCAGCAGCCAAGACCGACTAGCGGGAGCCTACGAGCAGTACTTC.